One sample yielded the 25 T cell receptor beta chains listed below, sequenced in a study of cytomegalovirus exposure and HLA in healthy donors. PCR involved 60 Vbeta and 13 Jbeta primers. This table comes from immunoSEQ multiplex PCR, and its TCRdb copy is limited to in-frame clones, with some not included. This sample yields some 180,000 clones, of which around 78% are seen a single time; about 2.1% belongs to the top ten. What was sequenced was PBMCs. These receptors all come from a man under 40 in good health and CMV-seronegative.

The J gene is TRBJ2-1, the V gene TRBV6-4; the match to TRBD2 covers 12 bases. CDR1 is MRHNA and CDR2 is SNTAGT in the germline V gene. This CDR3 is 13 amino acids long. J lost 15 bases, V lost 4 bases, and 7 bases had no gene match. The CDR3: CASSAETSGRLFF. The DNA for the CDR3 is TGTGCCAGCAGTGCCGAGACTAGCGGGAGACTGTTCTTC.

This clone was counted only a few times. V gene TRBV28 combines with J gene TRBJ2-3, with TRBD1 as a possible D gene (5 bases). V lost 5 bases and J lost 7, with 13 bases in between. CDR1 MDHEN and CDR2 SYDVKM come from the germline V gene. The CDR3 length is 13 residues. The CDR3 coding sequence is TGTGCCAGCAGTCACCAGGGCCCGTATACGCAGTATTTT. Its protein is CASSHQGPYTQYF.

This clone is a singleton in its sample. The chain joins TRBV10-3 to TRBJ2-7; 15 bases line up with TRBD2. The CDR3 contains 16 residues. Germline V gene lookup returns CDR1 ENHRY and CDR2 SYGVKD. Losses at the gene ends were 7 bases for V and 7 bases for J; bases not matched to a gene: 11. CDR3 bases: TGTGCCATCATGAAGGGACTAGCGGGAGGTTCGAAGGAGCAGTACTTC. Its protein is CAIMKGLAGGSKEQYF.

The chain has TRBV19 and TRBJ2-1, with 10 positions matching TRBD2. Germline assignment: CDR1 LNHDA and CDR2 SQIVND (reference sequence). The V segment lost 3 bases and the J segment 5 bases; nucleotides outside the gene matches: 4. The CDR3 sequence is 15 residues long. Here the CDR3 DNA reads TGTGCCAGTAGTATCAGACTAGCGGGTAACAATGAGCAGTTCTTC. Protein: CASSIRLAGNNEQFF. The full variable domain, with the rest looked up from reference TRBV19 and TRBJ2-1, is DGGITQSPKYLFRKEGQNVTLSCEQNLNHDAMYWYRQDPGQGLRLIYYSQIVNDFQKGDIAEGYSVSREKKESFPLTVTSAQKNPTAFYLCASSIRLAGNNEQFFGPGTRLTVL.

In its sample, this clone was seen a few times. The chain employs TRBV2 and TRBJ2-5, with a tentative D call TRBD2 (6 bases). The CDR3 is made up of 14 amino acids. In germline, CDR1 is SNHLY, CDR2 FYNNEI. Trimming stripped 5 bases from V and 5 bases from J, with 15 bases between. The CDR3 spells CASSFFTGDETQYF. The CDR3 DNA follows: TGTGCCAGCAGTTTTTTTACGGGGGACGAGACCCAGTACTTC.

The chain carries TRBV6-1 and TRBJ1-2; maybe TRBD1 (5 bases). This CDR3 spans 15 amino acids. Germline V gene sequence: CDR1 MNHNS, CDR2 SASEGT. V lost 3 bases and J lost 1, with 12 bases in between. The CDR3 spells CASSESGLLNYGYTF. CDR3 bases: TGTGCCAGCAGTGAGTCAGGGTTACTTAACTATGGCTACACCTTC.

J is TRBJ2-3 and V is TRBV6-5; the D is unclear. Germline CDR1 is MNHEY and CDR2 is SVGAGI. V lost 4 bases, J lost 3 bases, and 8 bases lay in between. The CDR3 contains 13 residues. The CDR3 loop reads CASSSPGTDTQYF. Here the CDR3 DNA reads TGTGCCAGCAGTTCCCCCGGGACAGATACGCAGTATTTT.

CDR3 coding DNA: TGTGCCATCAGTGGAGCGGGAGATTATTACGATACGCAGTATTTT. Amino acid sequence: CAISGAGDYYDTQYF. The V gene is TRBV10-3, the J gene TRBJ2-3, with 8 bases aligning to TRBD2. CDR3 length: 15 amino acids. V gave up 4 bases and J gave up 6 bases; unmatched junction bases: 9. Germline CDR1 and CDR2: ENHRY and SYGVKD.

V is TRBV5-1 and J is TRBJ1-1, with 9 bases fitting TRBD1. Germline lookup yields CDR1 SGHRS and CDR2 YFSETQ. The CDR3 runs to 15 residues. The V segment lost 4 bases and the J segment 6 bases; nucleotides outside the gene matches: 10. CDR3 sequence reads: CASSPGDRVTAEAFF. CDR3 sequence (DNA): TGCGCCAGCAGCCCGGGGGACAGGGTGACGGCTGAAGCTTTCTTT.

The chain is built from TRBV5-6 and TRBJ1-2, with unresolved D. This CDR3 has 15 residues. V shed 2 bases and J shed 5 bases, with 16 bases lying between them. Germline lookup yields CDR1 SGHDT and CDR2 YYEEEE. This chain's CDR3 is CASSFLGPGLYGYTF. CDR3 coding DNA: TGTGCCAGCAGCTTCTTAGGCCCGGGATTGTATGGCTACACCTTC.

The gene calls are TRBV7-3 and TRBJ2-3; 12 bases are a match to TRBD2. Germline CDR1 is SGHTA and CDR2 is FQGTGA. The CDR3 loop spans 16 amino acids. The trim removed 3 bases at V and 3 bases at J, leaving 4 bases unmatched. CDR3 sequence reads: CASSFLAGGPTDTQYF. The CDR3 DNA reads TGTGCCAGCAGCTTTCTAGCGGGAGGGCCTACAGATACGCAGTATTTT.

This rearrangement joins TRBV28 to TRBJ2-7, with D perhaps matching TRBD1 (6 bases). The germline V gene encodes CDR1 MDHEN and CDR2 SYDVKM. The V end was cut by 6 bases, the J end by 2 bases, with 17 bases between. The CDR3 loop spans 15 amino acids. The CDR3 loop is CASSQGLSAAYEQYF. DNA for the CDR3: TGTGCCAGCAGCCAGGGGCTCTCAGCGGCCTACGAGCAGTACTTC. Using reference TRBV28 and TRBJ2-7 for the parts outside the CDR3, the full variable domain is DVKVTQSSRYLVKRTGEKVFLECVQDMDHENMFWYRQDPGLGLRLIYFSYDVKMKEKGDIPEGYSVSREKKERFSLILESASTNQTSMYLCASSQGLSAAYEQYFGPGTRLTVT.

This clone was recorded a few times. The chain couples TRBV6-6 to TRBJ1-1, with no clear D. Germline CDR1 is MNHNY and CDR2 is SVGAGI (reference sequence). With 9 bases removed from V and 6 bases from J, the gap between germline ends came to 11 bases. This CDR3 contains 11 residues. Here the CDR3 reads CARRDMSEAFF. CDR3 nucleotide sequence: TGTGCCAGACGTGACATGTCTGAAGCTTTCTTT.

This clone was seen just once. The chain combines TRBV19 with TRBJ2-3, with TRBD2 matching over 8 bases. Looked up from germline, CDR1 is LNHDA and CDR2 is SQIVND (reference sequence). J was trimmed by 6 bases and V by 7 bases; bases with no gene match: 6. This CDR3 is 13 amino acids long. Here the CDR3 reads CASTTGGRDTQYF. Here the CDR3 DNA reads TGTGCCAGTACGACGGGAGGGCGGGATACGCAGTATTTT. The full variable domain, its missing parts supplied by reference TRBV19 and TRBJ2-3, is DGGITQSPKYLFRKEGQNVTLSCEQNLNHDAMYWYRQDPGQGLRLIYYSQIVNDFQKGDIAEGYSVSREKKESFPLTVTSAQKNPTAFYLCASTTGGRDTQYFGPGTRLTVL.

This chain links TRBV9 with TRBJ2-1; D may be TRBD2 (5 bases). Germline V lookup: CDR1 SGDLS, CDR2 YYNGEE. The CDR3 is 13 amino acids. Trimming shortened V by 2 bases and J by 5 bases, and 8 bases separated the two germline ends. The CDR3 DNA follows: TGTGCCAGCAGCGTCGGGAAAAACAATGAGCAGTTCTTC. Protein sequence: CASSVGKNNEQFF.

The genes are TRBV18 and TRBJ2-7; possibly TRBD2 for D (5 bases). Germline V gives CDR1 KGHSH, CDR2 LQKENI. V lost 5 bases to trimming and J lost 3 bases, with 14 bases between them. The CDR3 runs 14 residues. The CDR3 here is CASSNPGINYEQYF. DNA of the CDR3: TGTGCCAGCTCAAATCCCGGGATAAACTACGAGCAGTACTTC.

The genes are TRBV28 and TRBJ1-5; D might be TRBD1 (6 bases). The CDR3 runs to 15 residues. Per germline, CDR1 MDHEN and CDR2 SYDVKM. Deletions cut 6 bases from V and 2 bases from J, with 14 bases between. The CDR3 coding sequence is TGTGCCAGCAGAAAACAGGGCGGTGGCAATCAGCCCCAGCATTTT. It is translated as CASRKQGGGNQPQHF. The full variable domain, rest sourced from reference TRBV28 and TRBJ1-5, is DVKVTQSSRYLVKRTGEKVFLECVQDMDHENMFWYRQDPGLGLRLIYFSYDVKMKEKGDIPEGYSVSREKKERFSLILESASTNQTSMYLCASRKQGGGNQPQHFGDGTRLSIL.

The gene calls are TRBV28 and TRBJ1-5; no clear D gene. The CDR3 sequence is 15 residues long. CDR1 and CDR2 from the germline V gene are MDHEN and SYDVKM. V lost 4 bases, J lost 2 bases, and 12 bases lay in between. The CDR3, as DNA: TGTGCCAGCAGTTGGGAGGACCCTGGCAATCAGCCCCAGCATTTT. Translating gives CASSWEDPGNQPQHF. The full variable domain, in which reference TRBV28 and TRBJ1-5 provide the parts outside the CDR3, is DVKVTQSSRYLVKRTGEKVFLECVQDMDHENMFWYRQDPGLGLRLIYFSYDVKMKEKGDIPEGYSVSREKKERFSLILESASTNQTSMYLCASSWEDPGNQPQHFGDGTRLSIL.

In this sample, this clone turned up a few times. This chain joins TRBV9 and TRBJ1-4; 7 nucleotides line up with TRBD1. CDR1 is SGDLS and CDR2 is YYNGEE in the germline V gene. V was pared by 4 bases and J by 8 bases, with 8 bases of the junction left unmatched. There are 14 residues in the CDR3. The CDR3 sequence: CASSIDRVGEKLFF. The CDR3 DNA reads TGTGCCAGCAGCATCGACAGGGTCGGAGAAAAACTGTTTTTT.

The chain employs TRBV27 and TRBJ1-2; 9 bases are shared with TRBD1. V lost 2 bases and J lost 3; bases outside the gene matches: 4. Germline values: CDR1 MNHEY, CDR2 SMNVEV (reference sequence). The CDR3 contains 15 residues. The CDR3 DNA reads as TGTGCCAGCAGTTTAGGCACAGGGGGCGACTATGGCTACACCTTC. Protein sequence: CASSLGTGGDYGYTF.

This clone was observed a few times. The J gene is TRBJ2-1, the V gene TRBV29-1; 11 bases are a match to TRBD2. Trimming took 6 bases from V and 6 from J; bases not matched to a gene: 4. This CDR3 region has 13 residues. Germline assignment: CDR1 SQVTM and CDR2 ANQGSEA. The CDR3 is CSVRSGRGNEQFF. In nucleotides, the CDR3 is TGCAGCGTCCGTAGCGGGAGGGGCAATGAGCAGTTCTTC.

V gene TRBV27 combines with J gene TRBJ1-5; D not certain. The CDR3 is 14 residues long. V lost 6 bases and J 1 base, leaving 10 bases between the germline ends. The germline V gene encodes CDR1 MNHEY and CDR2 SMNVEV (reference sequence). The CDR3 loop is CASSPLASNQPQHF. The CDR3 DNA sequence: TGTGCCAGCAGCCCCTTAGCGAGCAATCAGCCCCAGCATTTT.

In this sample, this clone turned up a few times. The CDR3: CASSFGTTTYEQYF. As DNA, the CDR3 is TGTGCCAGCAGTTTCGGGACAACGACTTACGAGCAGTACTTC. The chain recombines TRBV6-5 with TRBJ2-7; perhaps TRBD1 as D (6 bases). Deletions cut 4 bases from V and 4 bases from J, with 14 bases between. This CDR3 has 14 amino acids. Germline CDR1 reads MNHEY; CDR2 reads SVGAGI.

The genes are TRBV29-1 and TRBJ2-5; 7 bases are shared with TRBD1. The J segment lost 5 bases and the V segment lost 7 bases, leaving 13 bases of the junction unmatched. Looked up from germline, CDR1 is SQVTM and CDR2 is ANQGSEA. The CDR3 has 14 residues. The chain's CDR3 is CSAPLGGDLETQYF. The CDR3 DNA sequence: TGCAGCGCGCCCCTAGGGGGCGATCTGGAGACCCAGTACTTC.

The J gene is TRBJ2-7, the V gene TRBV28; 9 nucleotides line up with TRBD2. Trimming took 6 bases from V and 6 from J; bases not matched to a gene: 12. Looked up from germline, CDR1 is MDHEN and CDR2 is SYDVKM. The CDR3 has 15 amino acids. CDR3 loop: CASRSSGTGRGEQYF. CDR3 in DNA: TGTGCCAGCAGATCTAGCGGGACTGGTCGGGGCGAGCAGTACTTC. Full variable domain (missing parts from reference TRBV28 and TRBJ2-7): DVKVTQSSRYLVKRTGEKVFLECVQDMDHENMFWYRQDPGLGLRLIYFSYDVKMKEKGDIPEGYSVSREKKERFSLILESASTNQTSMYLCASRSSGTGRGEQYFGPGTRLTVT.